The rows below give T cell receptor beta chains drawn from one sample of a study of T cells in Graves' hyperthyroidism and ophthalmopathy. TCRdb reprocessed the multiplex PCR reads via MiXCR and lists one record per CDR3 protein. In the table there are a few hundred thousand distinct CDR3 sequences, 15% to 19% of which are singletons. The sample consisted of blood. These receptors were obtained from a woman aged 18-29 years with Graves' hyperthyroidism. CDR3s include the opening cysteine and the closing phenylalanine or tryptophan. The D gene is left open where the match is weak. Clone sizes are given selectively: once, few, many, or a class where the clone is expanded.

D gene: TRBD2
J gene: TRBJ2-1
V gene: TRBV5-1
clone size: many
CDR3 DNA: TGCGCCAGCAGCTACGGCGGGAGGGACGAGCAGTTCTTC
CDR3 protein: CASSYGGRDEQFF

D gene: .
J gene: TRBJ2-2
V gene: TRBV12-3/TRBV12-4
clone size: few
CDR3 DNA: TGTGCCAGCAGTCTAAGCGGGCGGGGGCTGTTTTTT
CDR3 protein: CASSLSGRGLFF

D gene: .
J gene: TRBJ1-2
V gene: TRBV2
clone size: many
CDR3 DNA: TGTGCCAGCAGAGCTACCTGGTATGGGGCGGATGGCTACACCTTC
CDR3 protein: CASRATWYGADGYTF

D gene: .
J gene: TRBJ1-5
V gene: TRBV20-1
clone size: .
CDR3 DNA: TGCAGTGCTAGAGATGTGCCCACTAGCAATCAGCCCCAGCATTTT
CDR3 protein: CSARDVPTSNQPQHF

D gene: .
J gene: TRBJ2-5
V gene: TRBV2
clone size: many
CDR3 DNA: TGTGCCAGCAGTGAAGTCGAAAGGGGGTCCCAAGAGACCCAGTACTTC
CDR3 protein: CASSEVERGSQETQYF

D gene: .
J gene: TRBJ2-1
V gene: TRBV24-1
clone size: many
CDR3 DNA: TGTGCCACCAGTGGTGATGAGTTTGTAGGATACAATGAGCAGTTCTTC
CDR3 protein: CATSGDEFVGYNEQFF

D gene: TRBD2
J gene: TRBJ2-5
V gene: TRBV20-1
clone size: many
CDR3 DNA: TGCAGTGCTAGAGTAGCGGGGCAAGAGACCCAGTACTTC
CDR3 protein: CSARVAGQETQYF

D gene: TRBD2
J gene: TRBJ2-3
V gene: TRBV20-1
clone size: many
CDR3 DNA: TGCAGTGCTGTTAGCGGGAGAAGGAGTCTGAGCACAGATACGCAGTATTTT
CDR3 protein: CSAVSGRRSLSTDTQYF

D gene: TRBD1
J gene: TRBJ2-1
V gene: TRBV11-3
clone size: .
CDR3 DNA: TGTGCCAGCGGCAGTCGGACAGGGAAATACAATGAGCAGTTCTTC
CDR3 protein: CASGSRTGKYNEQFF

D gene: .
J gene: TRBJ2-7
V gene: TRBV12-3/TRBV12-4
clone size: many
CDR3 DNA: TGTGCCAGCAGCTACCGGGACGAGCAGTACTTC
CDR3 protein: CASSYRDEQYF

D gene: TRBD1
J gene: TRBJ2-3
V gene: TRBV9
clone size: .
CDR3 DNA: TGTGCCAGCAGCGTAGCCAGGACAGGGGATTTAGATACGCAGTATTTT
CDR3 protein: CASSVARTGDLDTQYF

D gene: .
J gene: TRBJ2-2
V gene: TRBV2
clone size: .
CDR3 DNA: TGTGCCAGCAGACCCGGCCGTACCGGGGAGCTGTTTTTT
CDR3 protein: CASRPGRTGELFF

D gene: .
J gene: TRBJ1-2
V gene: TRBV4-1
clone size: once
CDR3 DNA: TGCGCCAGCAGCCACCTAACAGGGAGTGATGGCTACACCTTC
CDR3 protein: CASSHLTGSDGYTF

D gene: .
J gene: TRBJ1-3
V gene: TRBV6-2/TRBV6-3
clone size: .
CDR3 DNA: TGTGCCAGCAGTTACCCCCGGGCGGCTTACGGAAACACCATATATTTT
CDR3 protein: CASSYPRAAYGNTIYF

D gene: TRBD1
J gene: TRBJ2-3
V gene: TRBV13
clone size: few
CDR3 DNA: TGTGCCAGCAGCCCCGAAAGGACAGGGATTAACACAGATACGCAGTATTTT
CDR3 protein: CASSPERTGINTDTQYF

D gene: TRBD1
J gene: TRBJ1-2
V gene: TRBV18
clone size: many
CDR3 DNA: TGTGCCAGCTCACTGGGACAGGGGATCGGCTATGGCTACACCTTC
CDR3 protein: CASSLGQGIGYGYTF

D gene: .
J gene: TRBJ2-5
V gene: TRBV7-2
clone size: many
CDR3 DNA: TGTGCCAGCACGCCCCGGGGAGAGACCCAGTACTTC
CDR3 protein: CASTPRGETQYF

D gene: .
J gene: TRBJ2-5
V gene: TRBV6-2/TRBV6-3
clone size: .
CDR3 DNA: TGTGCCAGCAGCCCACAGCGGACAGCGGAGACCCAGTACTTC
CDR3 protein: CASSPQRTAETQYF

D gene: .
J gene: TRBJ2-7
V gene: TRBV6-2/TRBV6-3
clone size: many
CDR3 DNA: TGTGCCAGCAGTTACGACGGGGGGCGCAGTCACGAGCAGTACTTC
CDR3 protein: CASSYDGGRSHEQYF

D gene: .
J gene: TRBJ2-7
V gene: TRBV4-3
clone size: many
CDR3 DNA: TGCGCCAGCAGCCAAGATGTGACAGAGAGCGACTACGAGCAGTACTTC
CDR3 protein: CASSQDVTESDYEQYF